A selection of T cell receptor beta chains follows, all from one sample in a study of technical replicates of blood from a few donors. Profiling relied on immunoSEQ multiplex PCR, and the TCRdb table lists in-frame clones only, not all of them. The sample holds under 95,000 clones, roughly 94% seen once. Material: T cells isolated from PBMCs. The receptors derive from a human donor in good health. Both conserved end residues are part of each CDR3. The D gene is left open where the match is weak. Expanded clones are given a class, and other clones once, few, many or no size at all.

clone size,D gene,CDR3 length,V gene,CDR3 protein
.,TRBD1,13,TRBV28,CAINRGVPYEQYF
.,.,13,TRBV19,CASRDDSGRGYTF
.,.,12,TRBV10-2,CASRGVLDEQYF
.,TRBD1,16,TRBV12-5,CASGLNPGQGSETQYF
.,TRBD1,13,TRBV30,CAWSGDRTYEQYF
.,TRBD1,16,TRBV6-1,CASSATGGRRNTEAFF
.,TRBD1,13,TRBV13,CASSSQGPYEQYF
.,.,13,TRBV25-1,CASSGQQTGELFF
.,.,15,TRBV9,CASSPLPQGSYEQYF
.,TRBD2,17,TRBV7-9,CASSSELGAGGLDEQFF
.,.,15,TRBV27,CASSLSVGRSYEQYF
.,TRBD1,17,TRBV5-6,CASSPTAGTAGANVLTF
.,TRBD1,17,TRBV5-6,CASSLLISWTGGNEQFF
.,.,17,TRBV9,CASSVGTWRGDGYEQYF
.,TRBD2,15,TRBV27,CASTKIGTSGYEQYF
.,TRBD1,19,TRBV9,CASSAYGQGDTTSTDTQYF
.,.,15,TRBV5-1,CASSLLDTLTGELFF
.,.,15,TRBV29-1,CSVEDSANSYNEQFF
.,.,16,TRBV4-2,CASSQDPLVDTNEQFF
.,TRBD2,14,TRBV11-3,CASSARGGPYEQYF
.,.,16,TRBV25-1,CASSSFRGPDSYEQYF
.,TRBD1,15,TRBV11-2,CASSSSATGGISYTF
.,.,16,TRBV4-1,CASSQEGRGLNNEQFF
.,TRBD2,15,TRBV6-6,CASSKLAGLPSEQYF
.,.,12,TRBV13,CASSSGSYEQYF
.,TRBD1,14,TRBV10-3,CAIRAQGVQETQYF
.,.,16,TRBV4-1,CASSPDPGTTLWPQHF
.,.,15,TRBV7-2,CASSLGRGTYNEQFF
once,TRBD2,14,TRBV29-1,CSVVVTSGSETQYF
.,.,14,TRBV6-1,CASRELGTGNTIYF
.,TRBD2,16,TRBV7-9,CASSLPTSEHPYEQYF
.,TRBD1,18,TRBV27,CASSLIGGTGGVSTEAFF
.,.,15,TRBV10-3,CAISELDLLNNEQFF
.,TRBD2,15,TRBV11-2,CASSPIAGGTDTQYF
.,TRBD1,15,TRBV7-9,CASSSRTGGNYGYTF
.,TRBD2,17,TRBV5-6,CASSLVLAGGGTDTQYF
.,TRBD2,15,TRBV11-3,CASSTSGTSTDTQYF
.,TRBD2,16,TRBV6-5,CASSSADFGGDNEQFF
.,.,11,TRBV29-1,CSVQGGDTQYF
.,.,16,TRBV15,CATREGGGLSGNTIYF
.,TRBD1,18,TRBV7-9,CASSQKIPTGGLRTEAFF
.,.,15,TRBV4-1,CASSQEAYINSEQYF